Sequencing of this T cell receptor (beta chain) was carried out in a study of radiotherapy plus CTLA-4 blockade in lung cancer. Turning to the study itself: An objective response was seen in around 17% of patients, and disease control in 31%. The study's findings and limits: Blood-borne expansion of tumor-derived TCR clones followed radiotherapy plus ipilimumab.

It was focal radiation plus CTLA-4 blockade with ipilimumab that patients with chemo-refractory metastatic non-small-cell lung cancer received. Per the germline V gene, CDR1 is MNHNS and CDR2 is SASEGT. This CDR3 is built from 15 residues. There are a few counts of this clone. The antigen is not known. A read error may produce the germline difference seen at one junction end. The data were produced by immunoSEQ multiplex PCR, yet TCRdb's version contains in-frame clones alone and is incomplete. The sample records tens of thousands of clones, around 77% being singletons. The sample here was peripheral blood, taken from a patient treated with radiotherapy plus ipilimumab. This TCR came from a human donor with non-small cell lung cancer whose response to radiotherapy plus ipilimumab could not be evaluated. V gene TRBV6-1 combines with J gene TRBJ2-4; D may be TRBD1 (6 bases). CDR3 DNA sequence: TGTGCCAGCCGAATTACCCGGACAGCCACAAACATTCAGTACTTC. Encoded protein: CASRITRTATNIQYF.